One and the same sample provided the 9 T cell receptor beta chains below, sequenced in a study of T cells expressing NK-cell markers. One entry per CDR3 protein, without DNA, is what TCRdb gives after re-calling the 5' RACE reads. Its clone listing holds 400,000 to 550,000 distinct CDR3 sequences. Sequencing was carried out using blood T cells: a sorted CD56 or NKG2C T cell subset, CD4+ or CD8+ T cells, or bulk PBMC T cells (not recorded which). The receptors here all came from a woman between 18 and 75 years old in good health.

The gene calls are TRBV15 and TRBJ2-2. The CDR3 spans 14 residues. Germline V gene data show CDR1 as LNHNV and CDR2 as YYDKDF (reference sequence). CDR3 sequence: CATSQGGETGELFF.

This chain connects TRBV15 to TRBJ2-1; checking the TCRdb D call of TRBD2 is not possible without DNA. Germline V gene sequence: CDR1 LNHNV, CDR2 YYDKDF (reference sequence). This CDR3 is built from 15 residues. The CDR3 sequence: CATSRVSGGAREQFF.

The V gene is TRBV7-3, the J gene TRBJ2-1. This CDR3 is built from 14 residues. CDR1 and CDR2 from the germline V gene are SGHTA and FQGTGA. The CDR3 protein is CASTEDSSYNEQFF.

This rearrangement joins TRBV7-6 to TRBJ1-6; TCRdb calls TRBD1, which cannot be checked without DNA. Germline assignment: CDR1 SGHVS and CDR2 FNYEAQ. The CDR3 is 13 residues long. The CDR3 spells CASSFVSGSPLHF.

The V gene is TRBV7-2, the J gene TRBJ2-2; lacking DNA, the TRBD1 call made by TCRdb goes unchecked. The V gene's germline CDR1 is SGHTA and CDR2 FQGNSA. CDR3 length: 14 amino acids. CDR3: CASSFPPSTGELFF.

The V and J genes are TRBV19 and TRBJ1-5; TCRdb picks TRBD1, but there is no DNA to check that call. The CDR3 is 14 residues long. CDR1 is LNHDA, CDR2 SQIVND, per germline (reference sequence). CDR3 loop: CASSPHAGYQPQHF.

This rearrangement joins TRBV19 to TRBJ2-3; the TCRdb D gene call, TRBD1, has no DNA to confirm it. There are 15 residues in the CDR3. The V gene's germline CDR1 is LNHDA and CDR2 SQIVND (reference sequence). CDR3 sequence reads: CASSIGTVSTDTQYF.

The chain is built from TRBV7-3 and TRBJ2-2; the TCRdb D gene call, TRBD1, has no DNA to confirm it. The CDR3 runs 15 residues. CDR1 and CDR2 (germline): SGHTA, FQGTGA. CDR3 amino acids: CASSLRDSYTGELFF.

The chain is built from TRBV7-6 and TRBJ2-1; the D call from TCRdb, TRBD2, cannot be confirmed without DNA. This CDR3 spans 14 amino acids. The germline V gene has CDR1 SGHVS and CDR2 FNYEAQ. The CDR3 region is CASSLWTSGNEQFF.